Shown below are 7 T cell receptor beta chains from a single sample sequenced in a study of blood T cell repertoires in COVID-19. Using immunoSEQ multiplex PCR, the repertoire was profiled, and TCRdb retains in-frame clones only, with some absent. Among 300,000 to 450,000 clones listed, 80% to 90% were seen once. The sequenced material came from PBMCs or T cells enriched from blood (not recorded which). The receptors come from a man aged 40-49 years in a cohort exposed to, infected with or recovered from COVID-19 (not recorded which).

The chain employs TRBV7-9 and TRBJ2-2; no firm D call. V was trimmed by 1 base and J by 0 bases, leaving 6 bases between them. CDR3 size: 15 residues. Germline CDR1 SEHNR, CDR2 FQNEAQ (reference sequence). CDR3 sequence (DNA): TGTGCCAGCAGCTTAGGGCTAGCGAACACCGGGGAGCTGTTTTTT. This translates into CASSLGLANTGELFF. The variable domain in full, completed from reference TRBV7-9 and TRBJ2-2, reads DTGVSQNPRHKITKRGQNVTFRCDPISEHNRLYWYRQTLGQGPEFLTYFQNEAQLEKSRLLSDRFSAERPKGSFSTLEIQRTEQGDSAMYLCASSLGLANTGELFFGEGSRLTVL.

The chain employs TRBV29-1 and TRBJ1-4; D possibly corresponds to TRBD1 (5 bases). V shed 4 bases and J shed 12 bases, with 15 bases lying between them. Per the germline V gene, CDR1 is SQVTM and CDR2 is ANQGSEA. This CDR3 is 12 amino acids long. The CDR3 DNA follows: TGCAGCGTTGCGCCCACGGGAGGGGAACTGTTTTTT. It encodes CSVAPTGGELFF.

The J gene is TRBJ1-5, the V gene TRBV30; D is perhaps TRBD1 (5 bases). The CDR3 length is 14 residues. Germline V gives CDR1 GTSNPN, CDR2 SVGIG (reference sequence). V gave up 2 bases and J gave up 4 bases, with 12 bases separating them. CDR3 DNA sequence: TGTGCCTGGAGTCGTCAGGGTGAAAATCAGCCCCAGCATTTT. Amino acids: CAWSRQGENQPQHF.

The V call is TRBV2, the J call TRBJ2-1; 11 positions match TRBD2. The V gene's germline CDR1 is SNHLY and CDR2 FYNNEI. The CDR3 extends over 16 amino acids. V gave up 1 base and J gave up 10 bases; unmatched junction bases: 9. The CDR3 region has the DNA TGTGCCAGCAGTGAAGTAGTTGCTAGCGGGAGGAACGAGCAGTTCTTC. Its translation: CASSEVVASGRNEQFF.

The chain combines TRBV9 with TRBJ2-3; 9 bases match TRBD2. Per the germline V gene, CDR1 is SGDLS and CDR2 is YYNGEE. The ends lost 4 bases at V and 2 bases at J; junction bases unmatched: 5. The length of the CDR3 is 15 residues. CDR3 sequence: CASSLRLAVTDTQYF. The CDR3 DNA reads TGTGCCAGCAGCTTGCGACTAGCGGTCACAGATACGCAGTATTTT.

The chain links TRBV5-1 to TRBJ2-3; TRBD1 is a possible D gene (5 bases). The length of the CDR3 is 13 residues. CDR1 and CDR2 (germline): SGHRS, YFSETQ. V was shortened by 2 bases and J by 5 bases, with 9 bases between the two germline ends. Here the CDR3 reads CASSLGAGDTQYF. CDR3 coding DNA: TGCGCCAGCAGCTTAGGGGCCGGAGATACGCAGTATTTT.

A few counts support this clone. V gene TRBV7-9 combines with J gene TRBJ1-1; D perhaps matches TRBD1 (5 bases). Germline V gene sequence: CDR1 SEHNR, CDR2 FQNEAQ (reference sequence). The germline V and J ends were trimmed by 1 base and 4 bases, with 16 bases remaining between them. This CDR3 has 16 amino acids. The CDR3 reads CASSLEEGPQGTEAFF. The CDR3 nucleotides read TGTGCCAGCAGCTTAGAGGAGGGGCCCCAGGGCACTGAAGCTTTCTTT.